Below, 21 T cell receptor beta chains from the same sample are listed, as sequenced in a study of neurological immune-mediated disorders (dated by TCRdb to the late 2010s). Library preparation employed 5' RACE. Sequencing instrument: Illumina HiSeq 2500. TCRdb reprocessing: public reads trimmed at Q25 with fastp, clones called with MiXCR, in-frame beta chains kept. Rows with one shared CDR3 protein collapse into an entry with the most common genes and DNA. For this sample there are roughly 41,000 distinct CDR3 sequences; roughly 2% appear just once. The ten biggest clones cover 2% to 2.5% of the sample. What was sequenced was PBMCs. These receptor sequences come from a woman aged 40 to 55 with multiple sclerosis.

This clonotype was seen ten or more times. The genes are TRBV20-1 and TRBJ2-7; D is unresolved. Trimming took off 6 bases at V and 7 bases at J, with 13 bases between the two ends. The CDR3 is 11 residues long. CDR1 is DFQATT and CDR2 is SNEGSKA in the germline V gene (reference sequence). CDR3 sequence (DNA): TGCAGTGCCCAAAGTCCATCGGAGCAGTACTTC. This sequence encodes CSAQSPSEQYF.

This clonotype was counted at least ten times. The chain links TRBV2 to TRBJ2-6; unclear D gene. Germline V gene lookup returns CDR1 SNHLY and CDR2 FYNNEI. The CDR3 has 15 amino acids. Trimming took 2 bases from V and 4 from J, leaving 9 bases between them. This CDR3 reads CASSEWGSGANVLTF. The CDR3 DNA reads as TGTGCCAGCAGTGAATGGGGTTCGGGGGCCAACGTCCTGACTTTC.

There are many counts of this clonotype. CDR3 DNA: TGTGCCAGCAGCAACTTGGGACAGGACAAGGGGGGCTACACCTTC. Residues: CASSNLGQDKGGYTF. This chain uses TRBV21-1 with TRBJ1-2; TRBD1 is taken as the D call from the table, unchecked against the DNA. TRBV21-1 is a pseudogene. The length of the CDR3 is 15 residues.

This clonotype occurred many times. V usage is TRBV20-1 and J usage is TRBJ1-5; TRBD1 might be the D (5 bases). CDR1 DFQATT and CDR2 SNEGSKA come from the germline V gene (reference sequence). This CDR3 comprises 14 residues. The germline V and J ends were trimmed by 7 bases and 5 bases, with 18 bases remaining between them. The CDR3 region has the DNA TGCAGTGTAAGGGGCCCTAGGAGGGATCAGCCCCAGCATTTT. It codes for CSVRGPRRDQPQHF.

This clonotype is deemed medium-sized. This rearrangement joins TRBV7-9 to TRBJ2-3; either TRBD1 or TRBD2 may supply D (5 bases each). There are 13 residues in the CDR3. The germline V and J ends were trimmed by 1 base and 4 bases, with 6 bases remaining between them. The V gene's germline CDR1 is SEHNR and CDR2 FQNEAQ (reference sequence). This CDR3 reads CASSLVGADTQYF. Here the CDR3 DNA reads TGTGCCAGCAGCTTAGTGGGGGCAGATACGCAGTATTTT. Drawing the rest from reference TRBV7-9 and TRBJ2-3, the complete variable domain is DTGVSQNPRHKITKRGQNVTFRCDPISEHNRLYWYRQTLGQGPEFLTYFQNEAQLEKSRLLSDRFSAERPKGSFSTLEIQRTEQGDSAMYLCASSLVGADTQYFGPGTRLTVL.

This clonotype was seen repeatedly, ten times or more. The chain recombines TRBV20-1 with TRBJ2-2; D is perhaps TRBD1 or TRBD2 (5 bases each). The CDR3 has 12 amino acids. V lost 4 bases and J lost 6, with 9 bases in between. In germline, CDR1 is DFQATT, CDR2 SNEGSKA (reference sequence). The CDR3 here is CSATRDPGELFF. The CDR3 DNA reads TGCAGTGCTACGAGGGACCCCGGGGAGCTGTTTTTT.

This clonotype has a count of ten or more. The chain combines TRBV20-1 with TRBJ1-2, with D maybe TRBD1 (5 bases). Germline CDR1 is DFQATT and CDR2 is SNEGSKA (reference sequence). V was clipped by 1 base and J by 7 bases, with 10 bases between them. There are 12 residues in the CDR3. The CDR3 DNA reads as TGCAGTGCTAGAGGTGACAGTGCTGGCTACACCTTC. Its protein product is CSARGDSAGYTF.

This clonotype has ten or more counts. The gene calls are TRBV20-1 and TRBJ2-1, with TRBD1 matching 7 bases. Germline V gene data show CDR1 as DFQATT and CDR2 as SNEGSKA (reference sequence). The V and J ends lost 3 bases and 7 bases, in that order; junction bases with no gene match: 9. This CDR3 is 14 amino acids long. CDR3 residues: CSAREQGKGNEQFF. The CDR3 nucleotides read TGCAGTGCTAGGGAACAGGGGAAAGGGAATGAGCAGTTCTTC.

This clonotype was detected many times. V gene TRBV18 combines with J gene TRBJ1-1, with 7 positions matching TRBD1. There are 14 residues in the CDR3. Germline V gene sequence: CDR1 KGHSH, CDR2 LQKENI. Trimming at V came to 2 bases and at J to 6 bases, leaving 6 bases not matched to a gene. CDR3 region: CASSPARGYPEAFF. CDR3 sequence (DNA): TGTGCCAGCTCACCAGCCAGGGGGTACCCTGAAGCTTTCTTT.

This clonotype was recorded at least ten times. This rearrangement joins TRBV7-8 to TRBJ2-3; 8 positions agree with TRBD2. The CDR3 covers 17 residues. Losses at the gene ends were 5 bases for V and 4 bases for J; bases not matched to a gene: 14. Looked up from germline, CDR1 is SGHVS and CDR2 is FQNEAQ. The CDR3 nucleotides are TGTGCCAGCAGCCAAAGGGGTGAGGAGCGGGGGTCAGATACGCAGTATTTT. Amino acid sequence: CASSQRGEERGSDTQYF.

This clonotype was counted many times. The chain couples TRBV20-1 to TRBJ1-2; D is uncertain. The ends were cut back, 5 bases at V and 3 bases at J, with 7 bases in the middle. Germline V gene sequence: CDR1 DFQATT, CDR2 SNEGSKA (reference sequence). The CDR3 totals 11 residues. This CDR3 reads CSAGDDYGYTF. DNA for the CDR3: TGCAGTGCTGGTGATGACTATGGCTACACCTTC.

This clonotype was found many times. This chain joins TRBV10-3 and TRBJ1-5; possible D gene TRBD1, 6 bases. CDR3 size: 13 residues. The germline V and J ends were trimmed by 4 bases and 5 bases, with 9 bases remaining between them. Germline V gene lookup returns CDR1 ENHRY and CDR2 SYGVKD. CDR3 region: CAISVGGDQPQHF. The CDR3 coding sequence is TGTGCCATCAGTGTAGGGGGGGATCAGCCCCAGCATTTT.

In its sample, this clonotype was seen many times. This sequence joins TRBV20-1 and TRBJ2-3, with TRBD2 matching 8 bases. V gave up 7 bases and J gave up 4 bases; unmatched junction bases: 7. This CDR3 contains 13 residues. Germline V gives CDR1 DFQATT, CDR2 SNEGSKA (reference sequence). The CDR3 loop reads CSVGNSGADTQYF. DNA of the CDR3: TGCAGTGTAGGAAATAGCGGGGCAGATACGCAGTATTTT.

The table lists this clonotype with many counts. CDR3 nucleotide sequence: TGCAGTGCTGTGACCTACAATGAGCAGTTCTTC. This encodes CSAVTYNEQFF. V is TRBV20-1 and J is TRBJ2-1; D is undetermined. The CDR3 totals 11 residues. V gave up 5 bases and J gave up 2 bases, with 4 bases separating them. CDR1 is DFQATT and CDR2 is SNEGSKA in the germline V gene (reference sequence).

Many counts were recorded for this clonotype. CDR3 loop: CASSLGGGKNIQYF. CDR3 nucleotide sequence: TGCGCCAGCAGCTTGGGGGGGGGCAAAAACATTCAGTACTTC. J is TRBJ2-4 and V is TRBV5-1; 7 bases are shared with TRBD2. Germline assignment: CDR1 SGHRS and CDR2 YFSETQ. This CDR3 has 14 residues. The trim removed 0 bases at V and 3 bases at J, leaving 0 bases unmatched.

At least ten counts were recorded for this clonotype. The chain recombines TRBV10-3 with TRBJ2-3; 9 nucleotides line up with TRBD2. The CDR3 contains 16 residues. The germline V gene has CDR1 ENHRY and CDR2 SYGVKD. Unmatched junction bases numbered 7, after V lost 0 bases and J lost 6 bases. CDR3 residues: CAISESPAGGPDTQYF. The CDR3 DNA is TGTGCCATCAGTGAGTCACCGGCGGGGGGGCCTGATACGCAGTATTTT.

This clonotype was recorded many times. This chain links TRBV7-9 with TRBJ2-3; no firm D call. This CDR3 is built from 14 residues. Germline CDR1 SEHNR, CDR2 FQNEAQ (reference sequence). The V gene lost 1 base and the J gene lost 4 bases, with 9 bases spanning the gap. The CDR3 coding sequence is TGTGCCAGCAGCTTAGGACTGGCATCAGATACGCAGTATTTT. Its protein product is CASSLGLASDTQYF.

This clonotype was observed a handful of times. V and J are TRBV5-1 and TRBJ1-1; D call uncertain. The CDR3 loop spans 13 amino acids. V dropped 4 bases and J dropped 0 bases, with 7 bases sitting between them. Per the germline V gene, CDR1 is SGHRS and CDR2 is YFSETQ. Here the CDR3 reads CASSPQVNTEAFF. The CDR3 DNA follows: TGCGCCAGCAGCCCCCAGGTGAACACTGAAGCTTTCTTT. Full variable domain (rest looked up from reference TRBV5-1 and TRBJ1-1): KAGVTQTPRYLIKTRGQQVTLSCSPISGHRSVSWYQQTPGQGLQFLFEYFSETQRNKGNFPGRFSGRQFSNSRSEMNVSTLELGDSALYLCASSPQVNTEAFFGQGTRLTVV.

This clonotype has ten or more counts. This chain joins TRBV5-1 and TRBJ1-1; a weak D match, TRBD1 (5 bases). V lost 2 bases and J 1 base, leaving 12 bases between the germline ends. The CDR3 consists of 15 residues. CDR1 is SGHRS, CDR2 YFSETQ, per germline. CDR3 sequence (DNA): TGCGCCAGCAGCTTCGGTGGAGGGGCGAACACTGAAGCTTTCTTT. Its translation is CASSFGGGANTEAFF.

This clonotype showed up many times. The chain employs TRBV7-6 and TRBJ2-5, with TRBD1 matching over 9 bases. CDR1 and CDR2 from the germline V gene are SGHVS and FNYEAQ. The ends lost 2 bases at V and 2 bases at J; junction bases unmatched: 9. The length of the CDR3 is 17 residues. The CDR3: CASSLPMTGGDQETQYF. The CDR3 DNA is TGTGCCAGCAGCTTACCAATGACAGGGGGGGATCAAGAGACCCAGTACTTC. The full variable domain, its missing parts supplied by reference TRBV7-6 and TRBJ2-5, is GAGVSQSPRYKVTKRGQDVALRCDPISGHVSLYWYRQALGQGPEFLTYFNYEAQQDKSGLPNDRFSAERPEGSISTLTIQRTEQRDSAMYRCASSLPMTGGDQETQYFGPGTRLLVL.

This clonotype was detected many times. The chain recombines TRBV5-1 with TRBJ2-4; TRBD1 matches at 8 bases. Germline V lookup: CDR1 SGHRS, CDR2 YFSETQ. This CDR3 region has 15 residues. After removal of 3 bases from V and 3 bases from J, the junction contained 5 bases not matched to a gene. The CDR3 DNA is TGCGCCAGCAGCTGGCAGGGGGCTGGCAAAAACATTCAGTACTTC. The encoded protein is CASSWQGAGKNIQYF.